The source of this T cell receptor beta chain is a study of T-cell reconstitution after alpha-beta-depleted transplantation in children. Broader study findings: Counts and diversity of T cells one year after transplant came mostly from newly produced T cells.

Molecular barcoding with unique molecular identifiers was used for the TCRbeta library. TCRdb redid the calling of the PCR reads with MiXCR, one entry per CDR3 protein. The table shows hundreds of thousands of distinct CDR3 sequences, with roughly 13% occurring only once. V was clipped by 1 base and J by 1 base, with 9 bases between them. Germline CDR1 and CDR2: SQVTM and ANQGSEA. The CDR3 spans 14 residues. This clonotype was seen only a few times. The antigen is not known. The gene calls are TRBV29-1 and TRBJ2-3; D unclear. The sequence was obtained from a male patient aged 10-17 years who had a stem cell transplant for acute myeloid leukemia, so the T cells may come from the graft donor. The sample consisted of PBMCs, mostly from graft donor cells, taken 360 days after TCRalphabeta/CD19-depleted stem cell transplant. CDR3 sequence reads: CSVEVQPRTDTQYF. In DNA form, the CDR3 reads TGCAGCGTTGAAGTCCAACCCCGCACAGATACGCAGTATTTT.